The rows below give T cell receptor beta chains drawn from one sample of a study of T cell responses to AZD1222 COVID-19 vaccine. Sequenced by immunoSEQ multiplex PCR; TCRdb stores in-frame clones only, minus some. Of 95,000 to 150,000 clones in the sample, 85% to 90% were seen once. The specimen was peripheral blood, collected on day 0 of MenACWY control vaccination. These receptors all come from an adult in good health. The CDR3 runs from the conserved cysteine through the conserved F or W. The D gene is left open where the match is weak. Not every row has a clone size; where given, it reads once, few, many or a size class.

TRBV9	TRBJ2-3	-	-	TGTGCCAGCAGCGTAGGGCAGGGATACACAGATACGCAGTATTTT	CASSVGQGYTDTQYF
TRBV4-3	TRBJ2-1	-	many	TGCCCCACCAGCCCCCGGGGTAGCTCAAATGAGCAGTTCTTC	CPTSPRGSSNEQFF
TRBV4-1	TRBJ2-1	-	-	TGCGCCAGCAGCCAAGATGCCGGAACTGATTTCTACAATGAGCAGTTCTTC	CASSQDAGTDFYNEQFF
TRBV6-5	TRBJ2-7	TRBD1	-	TGTGCCAGCAGGCGACAGGGCGGCTACGAGCAGTACTTC	CASRRQGGYEQYF
TRBV10-3	TRBJ1-5	-	-	TGTGCCATCAGTGAACGTGGGAGGACTAGCAATCAGCCCCAGCATTTT	CAISERGRTSNQPQHF
TRBV5-1	TRBJ2-7	TRBD1	-	TGCGCCAGCAGCTTGTCCGGGACAGGGTATTACGAGCAGTACTTC	CASSLSGTGYYEQYF
TRBV5-1	TRBJ2-3	-	-	TGCGCCAGCAGCTTGGCTGGCACAGATACGCAGTATTTT	CASSLAGTDTQYF
TRBV27	TRBJ2-4	TRBD2	-	TGTGCCAGCAGTTTGTACGGGACTAGCGGGATCGATGCCAAAAACATTCAGTACTTC	CASSLYGTSGIDAKNIQYF
TRBV6-1	TRBJ2-2	TRBD1	-	TGTGCCAGCAGTGATCTTGTGGGACAGGGTGGCGGGGAGCTGTTTTTT	CASSDLVGQGGGELFF
TRBV7-2	TRBJ2-5	TRBD1	-	TGTGCCAGCAGCTTTGGGGACCGACAGGGTAGGCAGACCCAGTACTTC	CASSFGDRQGRQTQYF
TRBV7-9	TRBJ1-4	-	-	TGTGCCAGCAGCTTACAGGGGCCAAATGAAAAACTGTTTTTT	CASSLQGPNEKLFF
TRBV23-1	TRBJ1-6	-	-	TGCGCCAGCAGTCTCCCCAATTCACCCCTCCACTTT	CASSLPNSPLHF
TRBV10-3	TRBJ2-1	-	-	TGTGCCATCAGTGAGTACGAGGGAGGTGGCAATGAGCAGTTCTTC	CAISEYEGGGNEQFF
TRBV10-3	TRBJ1-2	-	-	TGTGCCATCCAGGGAGGTCCTAACTATGGCTACACCTTC	CAIQGGPNYGYTF
TRBV11-3	TRBJ1-4	-	-	TGTGCCAGCAGCCCTGGGATCTCACGTGAAAAACTGTTTTTT	CASSPGISREKLFF
TRBV27	TRBJ2-5	TRBD2	-	TGTGCCAGCAGTTGGGGACCGGGACTAGCGGGACTTCGGGGAACCCAGTACTTC	CASSWGPGLAGLRGTQYF
TRBV3-1/TRBV3-2	TRBJ1-5	-	-	TGTGCCAGCAGCCAAGATATCAGGGACAATCAGCCCCAGCATTTT	CASSQDIRDNQPQHF
TRBV11-2	TRBJ2-1	-	-	TGTGCCAGCAGCGGTGGCCATTCGGGAGTTATGCAGTTCTTC	CASSGGHSGVMQFF
TRBV27	TRBJ2-7	-	once	TGTGCCAGCAGTTCCTTTGGCCAGGCGAGAACATACGAGCAGTACTTC	CASSSFGQARTYEQYF
TRBV30	TRBJ2-3	-	once	TGTGCCTGGAGTTCTCCCACAGATACGCAGTATTTT	CAWSSPTDTQYF
TRBV2	TRBJ2-5	TRBD2	-	TGTGCCAGCAGTGAGCAAGCGGGAGGGCAAGAGACCCAGTACTTC	CASSEQAGGQETQYF
TRBV19	TRBJ1-1	-	once	TGTGCCAGTAGAAGCTCCGGGGGCGGTGAAGCTTTCTTT	CASRSSGGGEAFF
TRBV5-4	TRBJ2-7	TRBD1	-	TGTGCCAGCAGGGGACAGGGAGAGGTAATGACCTCCTTC	CASRGQGEVMTSF
TRBV25-1	TRBJ1-1	-	-	TGTGCCAGCAGTGAGGCTTTCTTT	CASSEAFF
TRBV4-1	TRBJ2-1	-	once	TGCGCCAGCAGCCAGTTGAACAACAATGAGCAGTTCTTC	CASSQLNNNEQFF
TRBV10-3	TRBJ2-7	-	-	TGTGCCATCAGTGAGTCGATTCAGGCGGACGAGCAGTACTTC	CAISESIQADEQYF
TRBV5-6	TRBJ2-1	-	-	TGTGCCAGCAGCTTTCAGGGGAAACAGAATGAGCAGTTCTTC	CASSFQGKQNEQFF
TRBV11-3	TRBJ1-1	-	once	TGTGCCAGCAGCTTAGATATGGGTGAAGCTTTCTTT	CASSLDMGEAFF
TRBV29-1	TRBJ1-1	-	-	TGCAGCGCCTTACCAACGGTGGGCACTGAAGCTTTCTTT	CSALPTVGTEAFF
TRBV5-6	TRBJ1-2	TRBD1	once	TGTGCCAGCAGCTTGAGTGACAGGGAAGGGTATGGCTACACCTTC	CASSLSDREGYGYTF
TRBV7-3	TRBJ1-1	TRBD1	once	TGTGCCAGCCGTTCCGACAGGGCGTCCACTGAAGCTTTCTTT	CASRSDRASTEAFF
TRBV5-1	TRBJ2-5	-	-	TGCGCCAGCAGCTTGGAAGGGGTTCAAGAGACCCAGTACTTC	CASSLEGVQETQYF
TRBV2	TRBJ1-1	-	-	TGTGCCAGCAGGAGAAACCCGACAGGCATGAACACTGAAGCTTTCTTT	CASRRNPTGMNTEAFF
TRBV5-1	TRBJ2-7	-	once	TGCGCCAGCAGCTTGGTTCTAGACTCCTACGAGCAGTACTTC	CASSLVLDSYEQYF
TRBV6-5	TRBJ2-3	TRBD2	few	TGTGCTGTGGGGAGGGAACTAGCGGGGCCAGATACGCAGTATTTT	CAVGRELAGPDTQYF
TRBV7-2	TRBJ2-3	-	-	TGTGCCAGCAGCCAAACGACTAGCACAGATACGCAGTATTTT	CASSQTTSTDTQYF
TRBV4-2	TRBJ2-7	TRBD2	-	TGTGCCAGCAGCCAAGAGTTGCCGGGACTAGCGGAAGCGTACGAGCAGTACTTC	CASSQELPGLAEAYEQYF
TRBV7-7	TRBJ2-3	-	-	TGTGCCAGCAGCTTAGAACGCACAGATACGCAGTATTTT	CASSLERTDTQYF
TRBV12-3/TRBV12-4	TRBJ1-1	TRBD1	-	TGTGCCAGCAGTTCCGGGACAGGGGGGCTTGTTTCCTTT	CASSSGTGGLVSF
TRBV2	TRBJ1-2	-	-	TGTGCCAGCGGAGACCCTAACTATGGCTACACCTTC	CASGDPNYGYTF
TRBV4-3	TRBJ2-6	-	few	TGCGCCAGCAGCCAAGATCTCGGGGGGCGAGGGGCCAACGTCCTGACTTTC	CASSQDLGGRGANVLTF
TRBV12-3/TRBV12-4	TRBJ2-7	TRBD1	-	TGTGCCAGCAGCCCGACAGGGCTTTACGAGCAGTACTTC	CASSPTGLYEQYF
TRBV11-2	TRBJ2-3	-	-	TGTGCCAGCAGCTTACTCCCGGGGTCGACAGATACGCAGTATTTT	CASSLLPGSTDTQYF
TRBV9	TRBJ1-2	-	once	TGTGCCAGCAGCGTAGCAGCCGAACTCTATGGCTACACCTTC	CASSVAAELYGYTF
TRBV15	TRBJ2-3	TRBD1	-	TGTGCCACCAGCACGGGGACAGGGGGGACAGATACGCAGTATTTT	CATSTGTGGTDTQYF
TRBV6-2/TRBV6-3	TRBJ2-6	-	once	-	CASSSSASEANVLTF
TRBV6-5	TRBJ1-2	-	once	TGTGCCAGCGGCCGCCAGAAGGGGATCGGCTACACCTTC	CASGRQKGIGYTF
TRBV13	TRBJ1-5	TRBD1	-	TGTGCCAGCAGCTCCGGGACAGGCCACAATCAGCCCCAGCATTTT	CASSSGTGHNQPQHF
TRBV9	TRBJ1-2	TRBD1	-	TGTGCCAGCAGCTTCGGGACAGGGTACGGCTACACCTTC	CASSFGTGYGYTF
TRBV9	TRBJ2-1	TRBD2	-	TGTGCCAGCAGCGCACGACTAGCGGGGCGCAATGAGCAGTTCTTC	CASSARLAGRNEQFF
TRBV10-3	TRBJ1-2	-	-	TGTGCCATCAGTGAGTCGCCCAACTATGGCTACACCTTC	CAISESPNYGYTF
TRBV18	TRBJ1-1	-	-	TGTGCCAGCTCACCACCCGGGGGCGGCACTGAAGCTTTCTTT	CASSPPGGGTEAFF
TRBV28	TRBJ2-7	-	-	TGTGCCAGCAGTCAGGGGTCCTACGAGCAGTACTTC	CASSQGSYEQYF
TRBV12-3/TRBV12-4	TRBJ2-3	-	-	TGTGCCAGCGTTTTCGGGGGTACGCAGTATTTT	CASVFGGTQYF